Reported below is one T cell receptor (beta chain). The antigen is not known. These data are taken from a study of coeliac disease. This CDR3 region has 16 residues. Trimming removed 4 bases from V and 0 bases from J, with 13 bases in between. Germline CDR1 is MDHEN and CDR2 is SYDVKM. Points from the study as a whole: Few TRB amino acid sequences were shared between samples; most were unique.

Data came from immunoSEQ multiplex PCR; TCRdb stores just in-frame clones and leaves some out. The sample includes thousands of clones, about 61% seen only once; the top ten take about 19%. The genes are TRBV28 and TRBJ1-3, with D perhaps TRBD1 (5 bases). The material sequenced was lamina propria lymphocytes from the gut. This TCR was recovered from a woman between 55 and 75 years old with celiac disease. For the CDR3, the DNA is TGTGCCAGCAGTTCCGAAGCTGGGGCCTCTGGAAACACCATATATTTT. This sequence encodes CASSSEAGASGNTIYF.